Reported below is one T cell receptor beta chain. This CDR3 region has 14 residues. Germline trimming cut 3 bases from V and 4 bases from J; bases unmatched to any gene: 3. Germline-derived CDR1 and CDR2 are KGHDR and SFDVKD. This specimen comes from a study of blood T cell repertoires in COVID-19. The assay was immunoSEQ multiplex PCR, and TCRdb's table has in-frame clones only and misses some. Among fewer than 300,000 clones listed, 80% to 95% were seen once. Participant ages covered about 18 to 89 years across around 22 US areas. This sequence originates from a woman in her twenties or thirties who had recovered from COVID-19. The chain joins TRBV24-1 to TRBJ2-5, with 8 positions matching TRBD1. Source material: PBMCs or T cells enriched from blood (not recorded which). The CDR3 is CATSDQQGGETQYF. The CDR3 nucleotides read TGTGCCACCAGTGATCAACAGGGGGGAGAGACCCAGTACTTC.